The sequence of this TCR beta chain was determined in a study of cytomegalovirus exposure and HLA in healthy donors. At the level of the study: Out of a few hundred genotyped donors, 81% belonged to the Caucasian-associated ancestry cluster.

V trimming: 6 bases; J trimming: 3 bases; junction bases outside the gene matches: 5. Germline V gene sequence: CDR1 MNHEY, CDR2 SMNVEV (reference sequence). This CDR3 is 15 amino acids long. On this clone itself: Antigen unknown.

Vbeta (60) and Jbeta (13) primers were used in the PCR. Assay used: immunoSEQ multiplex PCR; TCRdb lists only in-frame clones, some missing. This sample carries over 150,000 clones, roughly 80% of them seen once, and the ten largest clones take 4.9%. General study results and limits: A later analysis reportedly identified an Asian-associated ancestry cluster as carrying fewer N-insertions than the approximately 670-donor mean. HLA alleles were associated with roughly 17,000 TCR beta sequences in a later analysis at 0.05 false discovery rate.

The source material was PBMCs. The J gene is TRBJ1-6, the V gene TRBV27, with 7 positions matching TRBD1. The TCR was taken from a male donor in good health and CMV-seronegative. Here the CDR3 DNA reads TGTGCCAGCAGGGCGGCAGGGGGCTATAATTCACCCCTCCACTTT. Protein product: CASRAAGGYNSPLHF.